This is a list of T cell receptor beta chains from one sample in a study of shared clonotypes between healthy human individuals. Clones were read by immunoSEQ multiplex PCR, and TCRdb kept only the in-frame ones, dropping some. The repertoire holds about 820,000 clones, with almost 95% as singletons. The sample comprised naive CD8+ T cells sorted from blood. Receptor source: a man in his thirties or forties in good health. Both conserved end residues are part of each CDR3. A D gene is named only where the DNA matches it firmly. Some rows mark clone size as missing; the rest say once, few, many or name a class of expanded clone.

-	-	TRBJ2-1	TRBV7-2	CASSLDLGHSSYNEQFF	TGTGCCAGCAGCTTAGATCTAGGCCATAGCTCCTACAATGAGCAGTTCTTC
-	TRBD2	TRBJ2-5	TRBV7-9	CASSDRTSMDQETQYF	TGTGCCAGCAGCGATCGGACTAGCATGGACCAAGAGACCCAGTACTTC
-	-	TRBJ2-3	TRBV5-8	CASSRRERGRETDTQYF	TGTGCCAGCAGCAGGAGAGAGAGGGGCAGGGAAACAGATACGCAGTATTTT
-	-	TRBJ1-3	TRBV9	CASSELQTNTIYF	TGTGCCAGCAGCGAGCTTCAGACAAACACCATATATTTT
-	TRBD2	TRBJ2-5	TRBV2	CASRSTDLAGETQYF	TGTGCCAGCAGATCAACAGATCTAGCGGGAGAGACCCAGTACTTC
-	TRBD2	TRBJ2-1	TRBV7-6	CASSFGLANEQFF	TGTGCCAGCAGCTTTGGACTAGCCAATGAGCAGTTCTTC
-	-	TRBJ1-1	TRBV7-2	CASSFPGGVGGEAFF	TGTGCCAGCAGCTTCCCTGGCGGAGTTGGTGGCGAAGCTTTCTTT
-	TRBD1	TRBJ1-3	TRBV6-1	CASSETDRVYGNTIYF	TGTGCCAGCAGTGAAACAGACAGGGTGTATGGAAACACCATATATTTT
-	-	TRBJ1-2	TRBV6-1	CASMPGQPLLYGYTF	TGTGCCAGCATGCCCGGACAGCCGCTACTCTATGGCTACACCTTC
-	TRBD2	TRBJ2-1	TRBV4-3	CASSQEREVGYEQFF	TGCGCCAGCAGCCAAGAGCGGGAGGTTGGGTATGAGCAGTTCTTC
few	-	TRBJ2-3	TRBV7-8	CASSLIAGDTQYF	TGTGCCAGCAGCTTAATAGCCGGAGATACGCAGTATTTT
once	-	TRBJ2-7	TRBV7-8	CASSSRDSSSPEQYF	TGTGCCAGCAGCTCGCGGGACTCCTCTTCCCCCGAGCAGTACTTC
-	TRBD2	TRBJ2-7	TRBV5-1	CASSLTGSDSVEREVTYEQYF	TGCGCCAGCAGCTTAACAGGTTCTGATTCCGTGGAGCGGGAGGTCACCTACGAGCAGTACTTC
-	TRBD2	TRBJ2-1	TRBV18	CASRGLAAYNEQFF	TGTGCCAGCAGGGGACTAGCGGCCTACAATGAGCAGTTCTTC
-	TRBD2	TRBJ2-7	TRBV28	CASSLSIPTSLFSYEQYF	TGTGCCAGCAGTTTAAGCATCCCGACTAGCTTATTCTCCTACGAGCAGTACTTC
-	-	TRBJ2-7	TRBV7-6	CASSLGGGSSYEQYF	TGTGCCAGCAGCTTAGGTGGCGGTAGCTCCTACGAGCAGTACTTC
-	TRBD1	TRBJ2-7	TRBV19	CASKAGQGAYEQYF	TGTGCCAGTAAAGCGGGACAGGGCGCCTACGAGCAGTACTTC
-	-	TRBJ2-2	TRBV7-9	CASSPPGQPAGELFF	TGTGCCAGCAGCCCACCTGGACAGCCAGCCGGGGAGCTGTTTTTT
-	TRBD1	TRBJ1-2	TRBV9	CASSVAPGQVDYGYTF	TGTGCCAGCAGCGTAGCCCCCGGACAGGTGGACTATGGCTACACCTTC
-	-	TRBJ2-7	TRBV5-4	CASSLPGTSYEQYF	TGTGCCAGCAGCTTGCCCGGGACTTCCTACGAGCAGTACTTC
once	TRBD1	TRBJ2-5	TRBV27	CASSLYRGPQETQYF	TGTGCCAGCAGTCTATACAGGGGGCCCCAAGAGACCCAGTACTTC
-	TRBD2	TRBJ2-2	TRBV4-3	CASSPLAGRDTGELFF	TGCGCCAGCAGCCCCCTAGCGGGCAGGGACACCGGGGAGCTGTTTTTT
-	-	TRBJ2-1	TRBV9	CASSVEGTYYNEQFF	TGTGCCAGCAGCGTAGAGGGGACATACTACAATGAGCAGTTCTTC
-	-	TRBJ2-2	TRBV6-4	CASSDGPFGELFF	TGTGCCAGCAGTGACGGGCCATTTGGGGAGCTGTTTTTT
-	TRBD1	TRBJ2-4	TRBV29-1	CSPDRDGAKNIQYF	TGCAGCCCGGACAGGGACGGGGCCAAAAACATTCAGTACTTC
-	-	TRBJ2-3	TRBV29-1	CSAVGLNRGTSTDTQYF	TGCAGCGCCGTGGGACTAAACAGGGGGACTAGCACAGATACGCAGTATTTT
-	-	TRBJ2-5	TRBV7-9	CASSSEETQYF	TGTGCCAGCAGCTCTGAGGAGACCCAGTACTTC
few	-	TRBJ2-7	TRBV28	CASSSYYEQYF	TGTGCCAGCAGTAGTTACTACGAGCAGTACTTC
-	-	TRBJ2-3	TRBV28	CASILAGREDTQYF	TGTGCCAGCATATTAGCCGGGAGAGAGGATACGCAGTATTTT
-	TRBD1	TRBJ1-1	TRBV4-2	CASSLGGQAAGTEAFF	TGTGCCAGCAGCCTAGGAGGACAGGCGGCGGGGACTGAAGCTTTCTTT
-	-	TRBJ2-7	TRBV11-2	CASSGALEVLYEQYF	TGTGCCAGCAGCGGTGCGCTGGAGGTCTTATACGAGCAGTACTTC
-	TRBD2	TRBJ2-3	TRBV7-2	CAAAPASGGRDTQYF	TGTGCCGCTGCTCCCGCTAGCGGGGGGAGAGATACGCAGTATTTT
-	-	TRBJ2-7	TRBV29-1	CSVDQAGNYEQYF	TGCAGCGTTGATCAGGCAGGCAACTACGAGCAGTACTTC
-	-	TRBJ2-3	TRBV29-1	CSVDPGTMTDTQYF	TGCAGCGTTGACCCGGGAACCATGACAGATACGCAGTATTTT
many	-	TRBJ2-5	TRBV27	CASSSGSWETQYF	TGTGCCAGCAGTTCCGGTAGTTGGGAGACCCAGTACTTC
-	-	TRBJ2-1	TRBV28	CASSLLASYNEQFF	TGTGCCAGCAGTTTACTAGCATCGTACAATGAGCAGTTCTTC
-	TRBD1	TRBJ2-2	TRBV2	CASMGQTNTGELFF	TGTGCCAGCATGGGACAGACTAACACCGGGGAGCTGTTTTTT
-	TRBD1	TRBJ1-1	TRBV19	CASSMSWGQIYTEAFF	TGTGCCAGTAGTATGAGTTGGGGACAGATTTACACTGAAGCTTTCTTT
-	TRBD1	TRBJ1-2	TRBV27	CASSPWTGESNYGYTF	TGTGCCAGCAGTCCCTGGACAGGAGAATCTAACTATGGCTACACCTTC
-	-	TRBJ1-4	TRBV13	CASSLGTAAKLFF	TGTGCCAGCAGCTTAGGGACAGCCGCAAAACTGTTTTTT
-	-	TRBJ2-3	TRBV11-2	CASSLILDVDTQYF	TGTGCCAGCAGCTTGATCCTAGACGTGGATACGCAGTATTTT
-	TRBD1	TRBJ2-1	TRBV19	CASSRRQGWNNEQFF	TGTGCCAGTAGTAGGAGACAGGGATGGAACAATGAGCAGTTCTTC
-	-	TRBJ2-3	TRBV18	CASSPPTGMSTDTQYF	TGTGCCAGCTCACCACCGACCGGGATGAGCACAGATACGCAGTATTTT
-	-	TRBJ1-2	TRBV11-1	CASSLQRIDVVYTF	TGTGCCAGCAGCTTACAGAGGATAGACGTAGTCTACACCTTC
-	TRBD1	TRBJ1-1	TRBV10-3	CAISGATDRDTEAFF	TGTGCCATCAGTGGGGCAACGGACAGGGACACTGAAGCTTTCTTT
-	TRBD1	TRBJ2-7	TRBV5-4	CASSFGDSPYEQYF	TGTGCCAGCAGCTTCGGGGACAGCCCCTACGAGCAGTACTTC
-	TRBD1	TRBJ2-7	TRBV27	CASSLSGQGSYEQYF	TGTGCCAGCAGTTTATCCGGACAGGGGAGCTACGAGCAGTACTTC
-	TRBD1	TRBJ2-7	TRBV27	CASSPPRGNEQYF	TGTGCCAGCAGTCCTCCCAGGGGGAACGAGCAGTACTTC